Listed here are 30 T cell receptor beta chains from one sample, sequenced in a study of beta chain features in type 1 diabetes (dated 2018 in TCRdb). Preparation of the library involved the immunoSEQ multiplex PCR assay. The High Capacity cDNA Reverse Transcription Kit was used to reverse transcribe all of the isolated RNA, meaning that expressed TCRB transcripts were what got sequenced. TCRdb's version of the immuneACCESS table is confined to in-frame rearrangements and falls short of the full clone set. An unresolved V gene accounts for under half of the shortfall where checked; the remainder is of unknown origin. For this sample the table gives some 250,000 clones, of which about 26% were detected only once. The ten largest account for under 5% of the sample. Sequenced: central memory CD4+ T cells from blood. The receptor set was obtained from a man aged 30-40 years in good health.

The genes are TRBV11-2 and TRBJ2-7, with 12 bases lining up with TRBD2. This CDR3 region has 14 residues. Germline V gives CDR1 SGHAT, CDR2 FQNNGV. V trimming: 5 bases; J trimming: 6 bases; junction bases outside the gene matches: 5. The CDR3, as DNA: TGTGCCAGCAGCCAACTAGCGGGAGGTCTCGAGCAGTACTTC. Translating it yields CASSQLAGGLEQYF.

V usage is TRBV6-5 and J usage is TRBJ1-4; TRBD1 matches 8 bases. V lost 4 bases, J lost 6 bases, and 4 bases stayed unmatched. The germline V gene has CDR1 MNHEY and CDR2 SVGAGI. This CDR3 is built from 14 residues. CDR3 sequence (DNA): TGTGCCAGCAGTTCAGGGGGCAAACATGAAAAACTGTTTTTT. Protein product: CASSSGGKHEKLFF.

Notes on this clone: The identical CDR3 is also encoded by other nucleotide sequences in the sample. This chain connects TRBV5-1 to TRBJ2-5, with D hard to call. The V gene's germline CDR1 is SGHRS and CDR2 YFSETQ. V lost 5 bases and J lost 2, with 10 bases in between. The CDR3 is made up of 13 amino acids. The CDR3 nucleotides read TGCGCCAGCAGATTCGGACCGCAAGAGACCCAGTACTTC. Encoded protein: CASRFGPQETQYF.

The chain employs TRBV28 and TRBJ2-5; 9 nucleotides match TRBD1. Per germline, CDR1 MDHEN and CDR2 SYDVKM. This CDR3 has 13 amino acids. V shed 6 bases, J shed 4 bases, and the junction held 3 bases outside the gene matches. Written as DNA, the CDR3 is TGTGCCAGCAGGACGACAGGGGGAGAGACCCAGTACTTC. It encodes CASRTTGGETQYF. The entire variable domain, with the rest obtained from reference TRBV28 and TRBJ2-5, is as follows: DVKVTQSSRYLVKRTGEKVFLECVQDMDHENMFWYRQDPGLGLRLIYFSYDVKMKEKGDIPEGYSVSREKKERFSLILESASTNQTSMYLCASRTTGGETQYFGPGTRLLVL.

The chain combines TRBV6-5 with TRBJ2-1; TRBD1 or TRBD2 may be the D gene (5 bases each). V was clipped by 2 bases and J by 9 bases, with 8 bases between them. This CDR3 region has 12 residues. Germline loops: CDR1 MNHEY, CDR2 SVGAGI. The CDR3 sequence: CASSYPGGEQFF. In nucleotides, the CDR3 is TGTGCCAGCAGTTACCCTGGGGGTGAGCAGTTCTTC.

V usage is TRBV29-1 and J usage is TRBJ2-7; TRBD1 agrees at 8 bases. There are 11 residues in the CDR3. V trimming: 5 bases; J trimming: 6 bases; junction bases outside the gene matches: 3. Germline V lookup: CDR1 SQVTM, CDR2 ANQGSEA. CDR3 nucleotides: TGCAGCGTTCGGACAGGGAGCGAGCAGTACTTC. Its protein is CSVRTGSEQYF.

V gene TRBV29-1 combines with J gene TRBJ2-1; 7 bases match TRBD2. The junction had 10 bases not matched to a gene; V was cut back by 2 bases and J by 9 bases. The germline CDR1 and CDR2 sequences are SQVTM and ANQGSEA. The CDR3 extends over 14 amino acids. DNA of the CDR3: TGCAGCGTTGAAATCCTCCTGTGGGGGGGTGAGCAGTTCTTC. It translates to CSVEILLWGGEQFF.

This chain uses TRBV6-1 with TRBJ2-5; 10 bases line up with TRBD1. Per germline, CDR1 MNHNS and CDR2 SASEGT. The CDR3 length is 13 residues. The trim removed 6 bases at V and 5 bases at J, leaving 3 bases unmatched. The CDR3 loop is CASRTGGGETQYF. CDR3 nucleotide sequence: TGTGCCAGCAGGACAGGGGGCGGGGAGACCCAGTACTTC.

V and J are TRBV2 and TRBJ1-5; D is ambiguous. Trimming took 4 bases from V and 5 from J, leaving 12 bases between them. Germline V gives CDR1 SNHLY, CDR2 FYNNEI. This CDR3 contains 14 residues. CDR3 sequence (DNA): TGTGCCAGCAGTGGAAGAACGAGGGATCAGCCCCAGCATTTT. Translation gives CASSGRTRDQPQHF. Based on the CDR3 plus reference TRBV2 and TRBJ1-5, the full variable domain is EPEVTQTPSHQVTQMGQEVILRCVPISNHLYFYWYRQILGQKVEFLVSFYNNEISEKSEIFDDQFSVERPDGSNFTLKIRSTKLEDSAMYFCASSGRTRDQPQHFGDGTRLSIL.

V is TRBV29-1 and J is TRBJ2-5, with a weak D call TRBD1 (5 bases). Trimming removed 7 bases from V and 2 bases from J, with 11 bases in between. The V gene's germline CDR1 is SQVTM and CDR2 ANQGSEA. The CDR3 is made up of 12 amino acids. CDR3 in amino acids: CSGVRVQETQYF. In DNA, the CDR3 is TGCAGCGGGGTCAGGGTGCAAGAGACCCAGTACTTC.

The rearrangement links TRBV7-2 to TRBJ2-7; D remains unclear. CDR3 size: 14 residues. Germline CDR1 and CDR2: SGHTA and FQGNSA. V was shortened by 2 bases and J by 2 bases, with 10 bases between the two germline ends. The CDR3 is CASSLSAGTYEQYF. DNA of the CDR3: TGTGCCAGCAGCTTAAGTGCCGGTACCTACGAGCAGTACTTC.

The J gene is TRBJ2-2, the V gene TRBV27; TRBD2 matches 8 bases. This CDR3 is 15 amino acids long. The V segment lost 6 bases and the J segment 6 bases; nucleotides outside the gene matches: 9. Germline V gives CDR1 MNHEY, CDR2 SMNVEV (reference sequence). The CDR3 nucleotides are TGTGCCAGCAGGGGAGTAGGGACTAGTCCCGGGGAGCTGTTTTTT. Its translation is CASRGVGTSPGELFF.

This clone occurred a few times. The chain combines TRBV7-9 with TRBJ2-1, with 10 bases identical to TRBD2. The CDR3 spans 15 residues. Germline V lookup: CDR1 SEHNR, CDR2 FQNEAQ (reference sequence). With 4 bases clipped from V and 7 bases from J, the junction kept 7 bases outside the gene matches. CDR3 loop: CASSYLAGAGNEQFF. As DNA, the CDR3 is TGTGCCAGCAGCTACCTAGCGGGGGCGGGGAATGAGCAGTTCTTC.

The table lists this clone with a few counts. V is TRBV13 and J is TRBJ1-1, with 9 bases that match TRBD1. The CDR3 covers 15 residues. The J segment lost 4 bases and the V segment lost 5 bases, leaving 8 bases of the junction unmatched. Per germline, CDR1 PRHDT and CDR2 FYEKMQ (reference sequence). The CDR3 protein is CASSHPGTGSTEAFF. CDR3 sequence (DNA): TGTGCCAGCAGCCATCCCGGGACAGGGAGCACTGAAGCTTTCTTT.

V and J are TRBV5-4 and TRBJ1-6; TRBD1 is a possible D gene (6 bases). V lost 2 bases to trimming and J lost 8 bases, with 11 bases between them. The CDR3 runs to 14 residues. CDR1 and CDR2 from the germline V gene are SGHNT and YYREEE (reference sequence). The CDR3 is CASSFGQLDSPLHF. The CDR3 region has the DNA TGTGCCAGCAGCTTCGGACAGCTAGATTCACCCCTCCACTTT.

The J gene is TRBJ2-2, the V gene TRBV30; weak D call: TRBD1 (6 bases). V was cut by 3 bases and J by 6 bases, with 23 bases left in between. CDR3 length: 17 amino acids. Germline-derived CDR1 and CDR2 are GTSNPN and SVGIG (reference sequence). For the CDR3, the DNA is TGTGCCTGGAGCAAAACTCGGACAGCCAGGGGTCCCGGGGAGCTGTTTTTT. Amino acids: CAWSKTRTARGPGELFF. Together with reference TRBV30 and TRBJ2-2, the CDR3 gives the full variable domain: SQTIHQWPATLVQPVGSPLSLECTVEGTSNPNLYWYRQAAGRGLQLLFYSVGIGQISSEVPQNLSASRPQDRQFILSSKKLLLSDSGFYLCAWSKTRTARGPGELFFGEGSRLTVL.

V usage is TRBV7-2 and J usage is TRBJ2-5; TRBD2 aligns across 9 bases. This CDR3 has 18 residues. The V gene's germline CDR1 is SGHTA and CDR2 FQGNSA. Trimming removed 5 bases from V and 14 bases from J; junction bases left unmatched: 27. This CDR3 reads CASSPRPLGGLADALRYF. CDR3 nucleotide sequence: TGTGCCAGCAGCCCCCGTCCGCTGGGGGGACTAGCCGATGCGCTCAGATACTTC.

This clone was seen more than once but under ten times. V is TRBV10-3 and J is TRBJ2-5, with D perhaps TRBD1 (7 bases). Germline CDR1 reads ENHRY; CDR2 reads SYGVKD. This CDR3 region has 13 residues. V gave up 9 bases and J gave up 2 bases, with 13 bases separating them. The chain's CDR3 is CAIKQGTQETQYF. Written as DNA, the CDR3 is TGTGCCATTAAACAGGGGACTCAAGAGACCCAGTACTTC.

This chain links TRBV2 with TRBJ2-1; D is uncertain. The CDR3 has 12 amino acids. Germline V lookup: CDR1 SNHLY, CDR2 FYNNEI. Between the trimmed V and J ends, which lost 1 base and 9 bases, there was a span of 7 bases. Written as DNA, the CDR3 is TGTGCCAGCAGTGAAGTACCAAGTGAGCAGTTCTTC. Protein product: CASSEVPSEQFF.

This clone has ten or more counts. The rearrangement uses TRBV29-1 and TRBJ2-3; unclear D gene. The CDR3 contains 13 residues. Deletions cut 8 bases from V and 5 bases from J, with 17 bases between. In germline, CDR1 is SQVTM, CDR2 ANQGSEA. CDR3 sequence (DNA): TGCAGCTCCCGGCCCACGTGGGAAGATACGCAGTATTTT. Translation gives CSSRPTWEDTQYF.

The table lists this clone with a few counts. The rearrangement links TRBV19 to TRBJ2-7; 10 bases are shared with TRBD1. The CDR3 sequence is 15 residues long. Germline V gene sequence: CDR1 LNHDA, CDR2 SQIVND (reference sequence). V lost 5 bases and J lost 4; bases outside the gene matches: 8. In DNA form, the CDR3 reads TGTGCCAGTAGTCCCCGACAGGGGGCTGCGTACGAGCAGTACTTC. It codes for CASSPRQGAAYEQYF.

This clone was seen a handful of times. The chain combines TRBV30 with TRBJ2-5, with D perhaps TRBD1 (6 bases). In germline, CDR1 is GTSNPN, CDR2 SVGIG (reference sequence). There are 13 residues in the CDR3. V dropped 2 bases and J dropped 2 bases, with 9 bases sitting between them. The CDR3 reads CAWSPDSQETQYF. In nucleotides, the CDR3 is TGTGCCTGGAGTCCGGACAGTCAAGAGACCCAGTACTTC.

This chain connects TRBV6-5 to TRBJ1-6; D not certain. V was clipped by 6 bases and J by 7 bases, with 10 bases between them. The CDR3 spans 13 residues. Germline loops: CDR1 MNHEY, CDR2 SVGAGI. Written as DNA, the CDR3 is TGTGCCAGCAGCAACATGGAGAATTCACCCCTCCACTTT. It yields the protein CASSNMENSPLHF.

This clone occurred a few times. This rearrangement joins TRBV9 to TRBJ2-3; TRBD2 agrees at 11 bases. Germline V gene lookup returns CDR1 SGDLS and CDR2 YYNGEE. V shed 1 base and J 4 bases; nucleotides not matched to a gene: 17. The CDR3 has 20 residues. The CDR3 region has the DNA TGTGCCAGCAGCGTAACAACTAGCGGGGGAACGAACCCTAGCTCAGATACGCAGTATTTT. Encoded protein: CASSVTTSGGTNPSSDTQYF. The full variable domain, in which reference TRBV9 and TRBJ2-3 provide the parts outside the CDR3, is DSGVTQTPKHLITATGQRVTLRCSPRSGDLSVYWYQQSLDQGLQFLIQYYNGEERAKGNILERFSAQQFPDLHSELNLSSLELGDSALYFCASSVTTSGGTNPSSDTQYFGPGTRLTVL.

About this clone: This same CDR3 is encoded by further DNA sequences in the sample. This rearrangement joins TRBV28 to TRBJ1-2, with 7 nucleotides matching TRBD1. The V segment lost 8 bases and the J segment 0 bases; nucleotides outside the gene matches: 3. The germline V gene has CDR1 MDHEN and CDR2 SYDVKM. This CDR3 spans 13 amino acids. CDR3 in DNA: TGTGCCAGCGAGACAGGGTCTAACTATGGCTACACCTTC. Protein sequence: CASETGSNYGYTF.

The rearrangement uses TRBV15 and TRBJ2-5, with D possibly matching TRBD2 (6 bases). Germline values: CDR1 LNHNV, CDR2 YYDKDF (reference sequence). V lost 5 bases and J lost 0, with 10 bases in between. CDR3 length: 14 amino acids. The CDR3 loop reads CATSQTSYQETQYF. CDR3 DNA sequence: TGTGCCACCAGCCAGACTAGTTACCAAGAGACCCAGTACTTC.

The V call is TRBV5-4, the J call TRBJ2-7, with 7 nucleotides matching TRBD1. J was trimmed by 2 bases and V by 4 bases; bases with no gene match: 6. Looked up from germline, CDR1 is SGHNT and CDR2 is YYREEE (reference sequence). The CDR3 is 14 amino acids. The CDR3 DNA follows: TGTGCCAGCAGCACCCTGACAGGGACCTACGAGCAGTACTTC. Protein product: CASSTLTGTYEQYF.

CDR3 loop: CASSFGGQPQHF. CDR3 nucleotide sequence: TGTGCCAGCAGCTTCGGTGGCCAGCCCCAGCATTTT. This chain joins TRBV7-8 and TRBJ1-5; D gene ambiguous. V dropped 3 bases and J dropped 7 bases, with 7 bases sitting between them. The CDR3 has 12 residues. Germline CDR1 is SGHVS and CDR2 is FQNEAQ.

This clone was found once. The chain joins TRBV19 to TRBJ2-7; 9 bases agree with TRBD1. The V and J ends lost 10 bases and 3 bases, in that order; junction bases with no gene match: 13. Germline assignment: CDR1 LNHDA and CDR2 SQIVND (reference sequence). The CDR3 has 15 residues. CDR3: CANMIRDRANYEQYF. The CDR3 DNA reads as TGTGCCAACATGATCCGGGACAGGGCAAACTACGAGCAGTACTTC.

This clone was detected a few times. V gene TRBV10-2 combines with J gene TRBJ2-1, with unresolved D. Germline CDR1 and CDR2: WSHSY and SAAADI. This CDR3 spans 11 amino acids. The V end lost 6 bases, the J end lost 4 bases, and 4 bases lay between the germline ends. CDR3 region: CASSLYNEQFF. The CDR3 DNA reads TGCGCCAGCAGCTTATACAATGAGCAGTTCTTC.